This T cell receptor (beta chain) was sequenced in a study of regulatory T cells in long-lasting Graves disease. Per germline, CDR1 MNHEY and CDR2 SMNVEV (reference sequence). The CDR3 sequence is 16 residues long. Trimming removed 3 bases from V and 7 bases from J, with 18 bases in between. Arm-PCR of CDR3 regions with iRepertoire HTBI primers generated TCR beta libraries. Each CDR3 protein is one row after TCRdb ran MiXCR on the multiplex PCR reads. Of around 400,000 distinct CDR3 sequences detected, roughly 12% appear once; the ten largest clones hold over 15%. Overall study results and limits: Persistent Graves' patients had lower TCR diversity than newly diagnosed ones. Those with persistent disease had in common more public clonotypes (more than 2,500) than new patients (about 970). Favored gene segments in persistent disease were TRBV28, TRBJ1-2 and TRBJ2-5.

This clonotype has a count of ten or more. Its target is unknown. Sample time point: newly diagnosed GD, antithyroid drugs for less than 3 months. The authors made the TCR library using RNA they extracted from PBMCs. These records were also assigned to another study, of T cells in Graves' hyperthyroidism and ophthalmopathy. Turning to that study: HTBI primers were the set used in a first-round RT-PCR of the TCR CDR3.

Specimen: peripheral blood mononuclear cells (PBMCs), collected at new diagnosis, from a patient treated with antithyroid drugs. The receptor's source is a woman between 18 and 29 years old with Graves disease. This chain uses TRBV27 with TRBJ2-2; D is ambiguous. The CDR3 sequence: CASSLWRGPPRGELFF. CDR3 bases: TGTGCCAGCAGTTTGTGGCGAGGCCCCCCCCGCGGGGAGCTGTTTTTT.